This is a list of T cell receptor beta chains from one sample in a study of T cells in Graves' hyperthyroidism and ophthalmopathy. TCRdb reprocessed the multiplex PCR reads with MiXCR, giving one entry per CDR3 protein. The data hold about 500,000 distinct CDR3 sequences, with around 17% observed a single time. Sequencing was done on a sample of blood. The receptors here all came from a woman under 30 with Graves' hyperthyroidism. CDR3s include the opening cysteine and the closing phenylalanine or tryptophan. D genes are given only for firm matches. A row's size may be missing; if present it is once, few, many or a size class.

cdr3_nt: TGTGCCAGCAGTTTAGGGACAGGGCTTGGCTACACCTTC; cdr3_aa: CASSLGTGLGYTF; d_call: TRBD1; v_call: TRBV12-3/TRBV12-4; j_call: TRBJ1-2; clone_size: many
cdr3_nt: TGTGCCAGCAGCCGGACTAGCGGATTCACCCGGGAGCTGTTTTTT; cdr3_aa: CASSRTSGFTRELFF; d_call: TRBD2; v_call: TRBV11-3; j_call: TRBJ2-2; clone_size: .
cdr3_nt: TGTGCCACCAGTGATTTTAACAGACCCTACGAGCAGTACTTC; cdr3_aa: CATSDFNRPYEQYF; d_call: .; v_call: TRBV24-1; j_call: TRBJ2-7; clone_size: many
cdr3_nt: TGTGCCAGCAGTCCTGTGGACAGGGAGAGCTACACCTTC; cdr3_aa: CASSPVDRESYTF; d_call: TRBD1; v_call: TRBV12-3/TRBV12-4; j_call: TRBJ1-2; clone_size: many
cdr3_nt: TGTGCCAGCAGCCCCGGGACTAGCGGGGGGGCCGCGGCAGATACGCAGTATTTT; cdr3_aa: CASSPGTSGGAAADTQYF; d_call: TRBD2; v_call: TRBV11-2; j_call: TRBJ2-3; clone_size: .
cdr3_nt: TGTGCCTGGAAGGGGGGGACCACTGAAGCTTTCTTT; cdr3_aa: CAWKGGTTEAFF; d_call: .; v_call: TRBV30; j_call: TRBJ1-1; clone_size: many
cdr3_nt: TGTGCCAGCAGCCAAGAAGGAACAGCTATGAACACTGAAGCTTTCTTT; cdr3_aa: CASSQEGTAMNTEAFF; d_call: .; v_call: TRBV3-1; j_call: TRBJ1-1; clone_size: many
cdr3_nt: TGTGCCAGCAGCTTAGGACTAGCGGGGGGGCGTGAGAATGAGCAGTTCTTC; cdr3_aa: CASSLGLAGGRENEQFF; d_call: TRBD2; v_call: TRBV7-2; j_call: TRBJ2-1; clone_size: few
cdr3_nt: TGTGCCAGCAGATGGCGTGGTTCCTACAATGAGCAGTTCTTC; cdr3_aa: CASRWRGSYNEQFF; d_call: .; v_call: TRBV6-2/TRBV6-3; j_call: TRBJ2-1; clone_size: few
cdr3_nt: TGTGCCAGCTCACCACGGGACGAAGCCTACGAGCAGTACTTC; cdr3_aa: CASSPRDEAYEQYF; d_call: .; v_call: TRBV18; j_call: TRBJ2-7; clone_size: many
cdr3_nt: TGCAGCGTTGAAGATCGGACCGAAGCTTTCTTT; cdr3_aa: CSVEDRTEAFF; d_call: .; v_call: TRBV29-1; j_call: TRBJ1-1; clone_size: .
cdr3_nt: TGCGCCAGCAGCTTGGGCGGGAGGGCCTCCGAGACCCAGTACTTC; cdr3_aa: CASSLGGRASETQYF; d_call: TRBD2; v_call: TRBV5-1; j_call: TRBJ2-5; clone_size: .
cdr3_nt: TGTGCCAGCAGTGGACAGGGTACCGATACGCAGTATTTT; cdr3_aa: CASSGQGTDTQYF; d_call: TRBD1; v_call: TRBV6-4; j_call: TRBJ2-3; clone_size: many
cdr3_nt: TGTGCCAGCGCGGGACAGAACACAGATACGCAGTATTTT; cdr3_aa: CASAGQNTDTQYF; d_call: .; v_call: TRBV27; j_call: TRBJ2-3; clone_size: .
cdr3_nt: TGTGCCTGGGACCCGGGACAGAACACCGGGGAGCTGTTTTTT; cdr3_aa: CAWDPGQNTGELFF; d_call: .; v_call: TRBV30; j_call: TRBJ2-2; clone_size: few
cdr3_nt: TGTGCCAGCAGCTGGGGAGAGGGACAGGGAACTCGCGAGCAGTACTTC; cdr3_aa: CASSWGEGQGTREQYF; d_call: TRBD1; v_call: TRBV11-3; j_call: TRBJ2-7; clone_size: many
cdr3_nt: TGTGCCAGTCAAAACGCGGGACACCCGGAAGCTTTCTTT; cdr3_aa: CASQNAGHPEAFF; d_call: .; v_call: TRBV6-2/TRBV6-3; j_call: TRBJ1-1; clone_size: many
cdr3_nt: TGTGCCAGCAGTGCAAGCGAGGACACTGAAGCCTTCTTT; cdr3_aa: CASSASEDTEAFF; d_call: .; v_call: TRBV2; j_call: TRBJ1-1; clone_size: .
cdr3_nt: TGTGCCAGCAGTGGATACGGGGGTAAGGCGGAGACCCAGTACTTC; cdr3_aa: CASSGYGGKAETQYF; d_call: .; v_call: TRBV6-1; j_call: TRBJ2-5; clone_size: .
cdr3_nt: TGCAGCGGTGGACAGGAGAACACTGAAGCTTTCTTT; cdr3_aa: CSGGQENTEAFF; d_call: TRBD1; v_call: TRBV29-1; j_call: TRBJ1-1; clone_size: .
cdr3_nt: TGCAGCGTCGAGAGGACTAGCGGCAATGAGCAGTTCTTC; cdr3_aa: CSVERTSGNEQFF; d_call: TRBD2; v_call: TRBV29-1; j_call: TRBJ2-1; clone_size: .
cdr3_nt: TGTGCCAGCAAACCCGCAGGCCGCACCACTGAAGCTTTCTTT; cdr3_aa: CASKPAGRTTEAFF; d_call: .; v_call: TRBV6-1; j_call: TRBJ1-1; clone_size: many
cdr3_nt: TGTGCCAGCGCCTTAGGTCCTAGCCCGAACACCGGGGAGCTGTTTTTT; cdr3_aa: CASALGPSPNTGELFF; d_call: .; v_call: TRBV11-2; j_call: TRBJ2-2; clone_size: many
cdr3_nt: TGTGCCAGCAGTTACTGGGCAGGGAACACCGGGGAGCTGTTTTTT; cdr3_aa: CASSYWAGNTGELFF; d_call: .; v_call: TRBV6-5; j_call: TRBJ2-2; clone_size: many
cdr3_nt: TGTGCCAGCAGCGAGGGGTTCTCACCTTCCAATCAGCCCCAGCATTTT; cdr3_aa: CASSEGFSPSNQPQHF; d_call: .; v_call: TRBV5-5; j_call: TRBJ1-5; clone_size: many
cdr3_nt: TGCGCCAGCAGAGAAGGGCGAAGCTTAAGCGCTGAAGCTTTCTTT; cdr3_aa: CASREGRSLSAEAFF; d_call: .; v_call: TRBV5-1; j_call: TRBJ1-1; clone_size: many
cdr3_nt: TGTGCCAGTAGTATACCAGACTACTATAGCAATCAGCCCCAGCATTTT; cdr3_aa: CASSIPDYYSNQPQHF; d_call: .; v_call: TRBV19; j_call: TRBJ1-5; clone_size: few
cdr3_nt: TGTGCCTGGAGTGCGCTCTTATCGGGGGGTGACGGCTACACCTTC; cdr3_aa: CAWSALLSGGDGYTF; d_call: .; v_call: TRBV30; j_call: TRBJ1-2; clone_size: many
cdr3_nt: TGCAGCGTTCAGGGGGGGGGCGATGAGCAGTTCTTC; cdr3_aa: CSVQGGGDEQFF; d_call: .; v_call: TRBV29-1; j_call: TRBJ2-1; clone_size: .
cdr3_nt: TGTGCCAGCAGCCTTTCGATGGGAACTAATGAAAAACTGTTTTTT; cdr3_aa: CASSLSMGTNEKLFF; d_call: .; v_call: TRBV6-1; j_call: TRBJ1-4; clone_size: .
cdr3_nt: TGTGCCAGCAGTTTAAAAGCCACGGAGTATAGCAATCAGCCCCAGCATTTT; cdr3_aa: CASSLKATEYSNQPQHF; d_call: .; v_call: TRBV6-1; j_call: TRBJ1-5; clone_size: many
cdr3_nt: TGTGCCAGCAGCGATGGGGTCTACAACACTGAAGCTTTCTTT; cdr3_aa: CASSDGVYNTEAFF; d_call: .; v_call: TRBV11-1; j_call: TRBJ1-1; clone_size: many
cdr3_nt: TGCAGTGCTACCGGACGGGTCGACACTGAAGCTTTCTTT; cdr3_aa: CSATGRVDTEAFF; d_call: .; v_call: TRBV20-1; j_call: TRBJ1-1; clone_size: many
cdr3_nt: TGTGCCAGCAGTCCGTCCGCGGGAGTAAGGAATGAGCAGTTCTTC; cdr3_aa: CASSPSAGVRNEQFF; d_call: TRBD2; v_call: TRBV28; j_call: TRBJ2-1; clone_size: many
cdr3_nt: TGTGCCAGCAGTGCCAGAGACAGGGGCCTGAATCAGCCCCAGCATTTT; cdr3_aa: CASSARDRGLNQPQHF; d_call: TRBD1; v_call: TRBV6-1; j_call: TRBJ1-5; clone_size: many
cdr3_nt: TGTGCCAGCAACAACTACGAGGGGACCGGGGAGCTGTTTTTT; cdr3_aa: CASNNYEGTGELFF; d_call: .; v_call: TRBV12-3/TRBV12-4; j_call: TRBJ2-2; clone_size: .
cdr3_nt: TGCAGTGCTAGAGATTACGGGACTAGCGGGAAAAGCACAGATACGCAGTATTTT; cdr3_aa: CSARDYGTSGKSTDTQYF; d_call: TRBD2; v_call: TRBV20-1; j_call: TRBJ2-3; clone_size: many
cdr3_nt: TGTGCCAGCAGCTTAATATTAGCGGGGGTGGAGGAAGCTTTCTTT; cdr3_aa: CASSLILAGVEEAFF; d_call: .; v_call: TRBV7-8; j_call: TRBJ1-1; clone_size: many
cdr3_nt: TGTGCCAGCAGCCTCGGGACTAGCGGTAAATACGAGCAGTACTTC; cdr3_aa: CASSLGTSGKYEQYF; d_call: TRBD2; v_call: TRBV5-6; j_call: TRBJ2-7; clone_size: few
cdr3_nt: TGCGCCAGCAGCTCCGGACGGGCGGCTAATGAAAAACTGTTTTTT; cdr3_aa: CASSSGRAANEKLFF; d_call: .; v_call: TRBV5-1; j_call: TRBJ1-4; clone_size: .
cdr3_nt: TGTGCTAGTGCCATCCAGGGTGGCACTGAAGCTTTCTTT; cdr3_aa: CASAIQGGTEAFF; d_call: .; v_call: TRBV12-5; j_call: TRBJ1-1; clone_size: many
cdr3_nt: TGTGCCAGCAGCTGGACAGGGTACTACGAGCAGTACTTC; cdr3_aa: CASSWTGYYEQYF; d_call: TRBD1; v_call: TRBV7-9; j_call: TRBJ2-7; clone_size: many
cdr3_nt: TGCAGTGCAGTACCGGGGACCTACGAGCAGTACTTC; cdr3_aa: CSAVPGTYEQYF; d_call: .; v_call: TRBV20-1; j_call: TRBJ2-7; clone_size: few
cdr3_nt: TGTGCCTGTGACAGGAGTTATGGCTACACCTTC; cdr3_aa: CACDRSYGYTF; d_call: .; v_call: TRBV30; j_call: TRBJ1-2; clone_size: .
cdr3_nt: TGTGCCAGTAGACGGGCCCTCCTCCCCGAGCAGTACTTC; cdr3_aa: CASRRALLPEQYF; d_call: .; v_call: TRBV2; j_call: TRBJ2-7; clone_size: few
cdr3_nt: TGCGCCAGCAGCCAGACCAGAGACTATGGCTACACCTTC; cdr3_aa: CASSQTRDYGYTF; d_call: .; v_call: TRBV4-1; j_call: TRBJ1-2; clone_size: .
cdr3_nt: TGTGCCAGCAGTCCAAGCAGGGCCACTGAAGCTTTCTTT; cdr3_aa: CASSPSRATEAFF; d_call: .; v_call: TRBV7-9; j_call: TRBJ1-1; clone_size: .
cdr3_nt: TGTGCCAGCAGTTACACACCCGTCCGAGGGCTCGGGCAGCCCCAGCATTTT; cdr3_aa: CASSYTPVRGLGQPQHF; d_call: .; v_call: TRBV6-2/TRBV6-3; j_call: TRBJ1-5; clone_size: many
cdr3_nt: TGTGCCACCAGTGATGTACCGGGACAGGGGAAACATGAGCAGTTCTTC; cdr3_aa: CATSDVPGQGKHEQFF; d_call: TRBD1; v_call: TRBV24-1; j_call: TRBJ2-1; clone_size: .
cdr3_nt: TGTGCCAGCAGCCACATGGGCTCCTACAATGAGCAGTTCTTC; cdr3_aa: CASSHMGSYNEQFF; d_call: .; v_call: TRBV27; j_call: TRBJ2-1; clone_size: many
cdr3_nt: TGCGCCAGCAGTGAGGCCCTTTCATGGGGCAATCAGCCCCAGCATTTT; cdr3_aa: CASSEALSWGNQPQHF; d_call: .; v_call: TRBV10-2; j_call: TRBJ1-5; clone_size: .
cdr3_nt: TGTGCCTGGACAATTACGAGGACTGAAGCTTTCTTT; cdr3_aa: CAWTITRTEAFF; d_call: .; v_call: TRBV30; j_call: TRBJ1-1; clone_size: few
cdr3_nt: TGTGCCAGCAGCTTTAATTCGGCCGGAGCTTTCTTT; cdr3_aa: CASSFNSAGAFF; d_call: .; v_call: TRBV11-1; j_call: TRBJ1-1; clone_size: medium-sized
cdr3_nt: TGCGCCAGCAGCCAAGTAACCCGGGACACGTCTAACTATGGCTACACCTTC; cdr3_aa: CASSQVTRDTSNYGYTF; d_call: .; v_call: TRBV4-1; j_call: TRBJ1-2; clone_size: .
cdr3_nt: TGTGCCAGCAGCTTAGGGACGGGAAAAAACAATGAGCAGTTCTTC; cdr3_aa: CASSLGTGKNNEQFF; d_call: .; v_call: TRBV7-9; j_call: TRBJ2-1; clone_size: many
cdr3_nt: TGTGCCACCAGCAGTGTTAGTCTAGCGACAGAGACCCAGTACTTC; cdr3_aa: CATSSVSLATETQYF; d_call: .; v_call: TRBV15; j_call: TRBJ2-5; clone_size: many
cdr3_nt: TGCGCCAGCAGCCAATGGACAGGGGGCACTGAAGCTTTCTTT; cdr3_aa: CASSQWTGGTEAFF; d_call: TRBD1; v_call: TRBV4-3; j_call: TRBJ1-1; clone_size: .
cdr3_nt: TGTGCCAGCAGCTTGGTGCAGCTTAACTATGGCTACACCTTC; cdr3_aa: CASSLVQLNYGYTF; d_call: .; v_call: TRBV5-6; j_call: TRBJ1-2; clone_size: many
cdr3_nt: TGCAGCGTTGTAACAGGACCCACCTCTGGAAACACCATATATTTT; cdr3_aa: CSVVTGPTSGNTIYF; d_call: .; v_call: TRBV29-1; j_call: TRBJ1-3; clone_size: .
cdr3_nt: TGCAGGGCGAGGAATTGGGGGACTGAAGCTTTCTTT; cdr3_aa: CRARNWGTEAFF; d_call: .; v_call: TRBV20-1; j_call: TRBJ1-1; clone_size: once